Included here is one T cell receptor (beta chain) sequence, with context. The record originates from a study of cytomegalovirus exposure and HLA in healthy donors. The PCR used 60 Vbeta and 13 Jbeta primers. The method was immunoSEQ multiplex PCR; TCRdb's version includes in-frame clones alone and lacks a portion of them. The repertoire has approximately 150,000 clones, roughly 80% of them found once; the top ten carry approximately 1.2%. Germline-derived CDR1 and CDR2 are SGHRS and YFSETQ. Germline trimming cut 2 bases from V and 7 bases from J; bases unmatched to any gene: 14. This CDR3 has 16 amino acids.

Sample: PBMCs. The chain links TRBV5-1 to TRBJ1-2; TRBD1 matches 7 bases. The clonotype comes from a man aged 45 to 65 in good health and CMV-seropositive. The CDR3 is CASSFPDRAVASGYTF. CDR3 nucleotides: TGCGCCAGCAGCTTCCCAGACAGGGCGGTTGCATCTGGCTACACCTTC.